This TCR beta chain was identified during a study of blood T cell repertoires in COVID-19. Study at large: Both acute and convalescent COVID-19 samples were obtained from the United States, Italy and Spain. Sample material is recorded as cDNA or gDNA derived from T cells, B-cell-depleted T cells, or PBMCs.

Original methodology: By means of reference gene primer amplification, nucleated cell counts were estimated. The protocol was immunoSEQ multiplex PCR, while the TCRdb copy is restricted to in-frame clones and leaves out a portion. V, J and clone size reflect that table, while D and trimming were determined from the DNA. The sample has a few hundred thousand clones, over 75% seen once. The CDR3 runs 16 residues. J lost 7 bases, V lost 4 bases, and 7 bases had no gene match. Germline loops: CDR1 SGHRS, CDR2 YFSETQ. This TCR came from a human donor in a cohort sampled during active COVID-19. Sample: peripheral blood. V usage is TRBV5-1 and J usage is TRBJ2-1; 14 nucleotides match TRBD2. CDR3 nucleotide sequence: TGCGCCAGCAGCCTGGGACTAGCGGGAGTTCGGAATGAGCAGTTCTTC. It codes for CASSLGLAGVRNEQFF.